Presented here are 18 T cell receptor beta chains from one specimen sequenced in a study of T cells expressing NK-cell markers. TCRdb reprocessed the 5' RACE reads; each CDR3 protein has one entry and no DNA is given. In total, the table holds 300,000 to 450,000 distinct CDR3 sequences. Sequenced sample: blood T cells: a sorted CD56 or NKG2C T cell subset, CD4+ or CD8+ T cells, or bulk PBMC T cells (not recorded which). Source of these receptors: a man aged 18-75 years in good health.

The chain uses TRBV5-6 and TRBJ2-7; the D gene TCRdb calls, TRBD2, cannot be checked with no DNA. CDR3 size: 14 residues. Germline V gene sequence: CDR1 SGHDT, CDR2 YYEEEE. This CDR3 reads CASSPTGTSVEQYF.

V usage is TRBV3-1 and J usage is TRBJ2-7; the D call from TCRdb, TRBD2, cannot be confirmed without DNA. Germline V CDR1 and CDR2: LGHDT, YNNKEL (reference sequence). The CDR3 extends over 14 amino acids. The CDR3 is CASSQDRAGRVQYF.

J is TRBJ2-1 and V is TRBV6-1. The CDR3 loop spans 13 amino acids. The germline V gene has CDR1 MNHNS and CDR2 SASEGT. CDR3 in amino acids: CASARVPDNEQFF.

J is TRBJ1-2 and V is TRBV7-8. CDR1 and CDR2 (germline): SGHVS, FQNEAQ. The CDR3 extends over 17 amino acids. CDR3 sequence: CASSKTMGHEGGYGYTF.

This chain links TRBV4-2 with TRBJ1-2; TCRdb lists TRBD1, though no DNA is available to test this call. This CDR3 has 14 residues. The germline V gene has CDR1 LGHNA and CDR2 YNFKEQ. The CDR3 region is CASSQEQGAFGYTF.

The rearrangement uses TRBV4-2 and TRBJ2-5; TCRdb's assignment of TRBD1 cannot be checked, as there is no DNA. This CDR3 has 15 amino acids. Germline V gives CDR1 LGHNA, CDR2 YNFKEQ. CDR3 region: CASSQGFQGQETQYF.

The chain carries TRBV6-5 and TRBJ1-6; with no DNA, the TCRdb D assignment of TRBD1 cannot be verified. The CDR3 loop spans 15 amino acids. The germline CDR1 and CDR2 sequences are MNHEY and SVGAGI. CDR3 in amino acids: CASSSGRLNNSPLHF.

The V and J genes are TRBV6-5 and TRBJ1-6; TCRdb's D gene call, TRBD1, goes unchecked for lack of DNA. The CDR3 has 17 amino acids. CDR1 and CDR2 (germline): MNHEY, SVGAGI. CDR3 amino acids: CASSPPRQSSYNSPLHF.

The rearrangement joins TRBV9 to TRBJ1-2; TCRdb lists TRBD1, though no DNA is available to test this call. This CDR3 contains 14 residues. CDR1 and CDR2 (germline): SGDLS, YYNGEE. CDR3 in amino acids: CASSAGGYGYGYTF.

The chain recombines TRBV7-9 with TRBJ2-7; TCRdb outputs TRBD1, but without DNA this stays unchecked. CDR1 and CDR2 from the germline V gene are SEHNR and FQNEAQ (reference sequence). There are 13 residues in the CDR3. The CDR3 sequence is CASSPQGDYEQYF.

The chain uses TRBV9 and TRBJ2-3; TCRdb calls TRBD1, which cannot be checked without DNA. The V gene's germline CDR1 is SGDLS and CDR2 YYNGEE. The CDR3 contains 15 residues. Here the CDR3 reads CASSLTGDFWDTQYF.

V and J are TRBV6-1 and TRBJ1-6. This CDR3 contains 15 residues. Per germline, CDR1 MNHNS and CDR2 SASEGT. This CDR3 reads CASSEIGGGFSPLHF.

The chain links TRBV9 to TRBJ2-2; the D call from TCRdb, TRBD2, cannot be confirmed without DNA. The CDR3 sequence is 16 residues long. Germline V gene lookup returns CDR1 SGDLS and CDR2 YYNGEE. CDR3 region: CASSVAPSGGTGELFF.

The chain uses TRBV3-1 and TRBJ2-1; TCRdb designates TRBD2, a call that cannot be tested without DNA. This CDR3 spans 15 amino acids. From germline, CDR1 is LGHDT and CDR2 YNNKEL (reference sequence). The CDR3 region is CASSSSKFSYNEQFF.

The genes are TRBV6-1 and TRBJ2-7. CDR3 length: 15 amino acids. Germline CDR1 reads MNHNS; CDR2 reads SASEGT. The CDR3 reads CASSEALSVSYEQYF.

The chain has TRBV20-1 and TRBJ2-2; TCRdb indicates TRBD1, and absent DNA this call remains unverified. The CDR3 sequence is 17 residues long. The V gene's germline CDR1 is DFQATT and CDR2 SNEGSKA (reference sequence). The CDR3 protein is CSAIGHSSGSDTGELFF.

This sequence joins TRBV14 and TRBJ2-3; TCRdb lists TRBD1, though no DNA is available to test this call. This CDR3 spans 17 amino acids. Germline V gene sequence: CDR1 SGHDN, CDR2 FVKESK. The CDR3 here is CASSQLYGGGRTDTQYF. The full variable domain, in which reference TRBV14 and TRBJ2-3 provide the parts outside the CDR3, is EAGVTQFPSHSVIEKGQTVTLRCDPISGHDNLYWYRRVMGKEIKFLLHFVKESKQDESGMPNNRFLAERTGGTYSTLKVQPAELEDSGVYFCASSQLYGGGRTDTQYFGPGTRLTVL.

The CDR3 sequence is CAGSPWGGDSYEQYF. This chain uses TRBV6-1 with TRBJ2-7; without DNA, the TCRdb call of TRBD1 cannot be checked. CDR1 MNHNS and CDR2 SASEGT come from the germline V gene. The CDR3 has 15 amino acids.